Following are 32 T cell receptor beta chains from one sample sequenced in a study of blood T cell repertoires in COVID-19. Here immunoSEQ multiplex PCR was the method, and the copy in TCRdb shows in-frame clones only, minus some. Of 150,000 or so clones in the sample, roughly 81% were seen once. The specimen sequenced was peripheral blood. These TCRs come from a woman between 50 and 59 years old with active or convalescent COVID-19.

V gene TRBV18 combines with J gene TRBJ1-2; D gene unclear. The CDR3 length is 13 residues. Trimming took 6 bases from V and 6 from J, leaving 14 bases between them. In germline, CDR1 is KGHSH, CDR2 LQKENI. Here the CDR3 DNA reads TGTGCCAGCTCTCTCGATCCGAAGCATGGCTACACCTTC. Its translation is CASSLDPKHGYTF.

This rearrangement joins TRBV12-3 or TRBV12-4 to TRBJ1-2, with D possibly being TRBD1 (5 bases). V shed 5 bases and J shed 2 bases, with 9 bases lying between them. This CDR3 region has 13 residues. CDR3 sequence reads: CASSPDRNYGYTF. CDR3 in DNA: TGTGCCAGCAGTCCAGACAGAAACTATGGCTACACCTTC.

The chain has TRBV6-2 or TRBV6-3 and TRBJ2-1; TRBD1 is a possible D gene (6 bases). This CDR3 is 12 amino acids long. CDR1 is MNHEY and CDR2 is SVGEGT in the germline V gene. Deletions cut 5 bases from V and 9 bases from J, with 11 bases between. Written as DNA, the CDR3 is TGTGCCAGCAGTCCCCAGGGGAGTGAGCAGTTCTTC. Amino acids: CASSPQGSEQFF.

This clone occurred a few times. J is TRBJ2-3 and V is TRBV5-6; 8 bases line up with TRBD2. V was pared by 9 bases and J by 0 bases, with 6 bases of the junction left unmatched. Germline loops: CDR1 SGHDT, CDR2 YYEEEE. The CDR3 length is 14 residues. The CDR3 region is CATGGGLSTDTQYF. CDR3 in DNA: TGTGCCACCGGGGGGGGACTTAGCACAGATACGCAGTATTTT.

The chain has TRBV7-2 and TRBJ2-3; D is perhaps TRBD2 (5 bases). Germline V CDR1 and CDR2: SGHTA, FQGNSA. V was pared by 2 bases and J by 6 bases, with 12 bases between. CDR3 length equals 14 residues. The CDR3 region is CASSLIPRRDTQYF. Written as DNA, the CDR3 is TGTGCCAGCAGCTTAATCCCTCGGAGGGATACGCAGTATTTT.

The gene calls are TRBV7-8 and TRBJ1-2; 7 nucleotides align to TRBD1. Trimming cost V 1 base and J 5 bases; bases outside gene matches: 10. In germline, CDR1 is SGHVS, CDR2 FQNEAQ. This CDR3 spans 16 amino acids. The CDR3 here is CASSLGFSTGPYGYTF. The CDR3 DNA is TGTGCCAGCAGCTTAGGTTTTTCGACAGGGCCATATGGCTACACCTTC.

Note on this clone: Germline and junction disagree at one end, which may indicate a read error. The chain employs TRBV3-1 (or the pseudogene TRBV3-2) and TRBJ2-7; D is unclear. Germline CDR1 and CDR2: LGHDT and YNNKEL (reference sequence). CDR3 length equals 17 residues. This CDR3 is CASSKELASRSTYEQYF. The CDR3 DNA follows: TGTGCCAGCAGCAAAGAATTAGCCTCCAGATCGACCTACGAGCAGTACTTC.

The J gene is TRBJ1-1, the V gene TRBV13, with 10 bases aligning to TRBD1. Germline V gene sequence: CDR1 PRHDT, CDR2 FYEKMQ (reference sequence). With 5 bases clipped from V and 6 bases from J, the junction kept 3 bases outside the gene matches. The CDR3 consists of 13 residues. CDR3 DNA sequence: TGTGCCAGCAGCCTCGGACAGGGGGCTGAAGCTTTCTTT. Translation: CASSLGQGAEAFF.

V and J are TRBV3-1 (or the pseudogene TRBV3-2) and TRBJ1-1, with D unclear. The V end lost 3 bases, the J end lost 1 base, and 9 bases lay between the germline ends. From germline, CDR1 is LGHDT and CDR2 YNNKEL (reference sequence). CDR3 length: 14 residues. The CDR3 loop reads CASSQSGSNTEAFF. The CDR3 DNA reads as TGTGCCAGCAGCCAGTCCGGGTCGAACACTGAAGCTTTCTTT.

The rearrangement uses TRBV10-3 and TRBJ2-5, with 9 bases that match TRBD2. The CDR3 consists of 13 residues. Losses at the gene ends were 10 bases for V and 1 base for J; bases not matched to a gene: 4. Germline CDR1 reads ENHRY; CDR2 reads SYGVKD. DNA of the CDR3: TGTGCCACTGAGACTAGCGGCCAAGAGACCCAGTACTTC. It translates to CATETSGQETQYF.

This chain uses TRBV7-9 with TRBJ1-5; weak D call: TRBD1 (5 bases). V lost 5 bases to trimming and J lost 7 bases, with 9 bases between them. The CDR3 totals 12 residues. Looked up from germline, CDR1 is SEHNR and CDR2 is FQNEAQ (reference sequence). CDR3 nucleotides: TGTGCCAGCAGCGAGACAGACCAGCCCCAGCATTTT. This codes for CASSETDQPQHF. Variable domain in full (rest from reference TRBV7-9 and TRBJ1-5): DTGVSQNPRHKITKRGQNVTFRCDPISEHNRLYWYRQTLGQGPEFLTYFQNEAQLEKSRLLSDRFSAERPKGSFSTLEIQRTEQGDSAMYLCASSETDQPQHFGDGTRLSIL.

J is TRBJ2-3 and V is TRBV5-1, with D maybe TRBD1 (6 bases). CDR1 is SGHRS, CDR2 YFSETQ, per germline. V was cut by 4 bases and J by 4 bases, with 16 bases left in between. The CDR3 has 15 residues. For the CDR3, the DNA is TGCGCCAGCAGCCCTCGGGACACCCCCCCAGATACGCAGTATTTT. It specifies CASSPRDTPPDTQYF.

The chain is built from TRBV28 and TRBJ1-1; 7 positions match TRBD1. From germline, CDR1 is MDHEN and CDR2 SYDVKM. The CDR3 spans 13 residues. Trimming at V came to 10 bases and at J to 11 bases, leaving 16 bases not matched to a gene. The CDR3 loop is CAIESTGSSQAFF. Here the CDR3 DNA reads TGTGCCATCGAGTCGACAGGGAGCTCACAGGCTTTCTTT.

The rearrangement joins TRBV7-3 to TRBJ2-1; TRBD2 aligns across 12 bases. The CDR3 has 13 residues. The germline V gene encodes CDR1 SGHTA and CDR2 FQGTGA. Trimming took 3 bases from V and 13 from J; bases not matched to a gene: 4. The DNA of the CDR3 is TGTGCCAGCAGCTTTACTAGCGGGGGGACCCAGTTCTTC. This gives the protein CASSFTSGGTQFF.

This sequence joins TRBV6-2 or TRBV6-3 and TRBJ2-7; TRBD2 might be the D (5 bases). V was trimmed by 6 bases and J by 3 bases, leaving 9 bases between them. CDR1 is MNHEY and CDR2 is SVGEGT in the germline V gene. The length of the CDR3 is 12 residues. The CDR3 DNA reads as TGTGCCAGCAGCCCCGAGGGCTACGAGCAGTACTTC. Translation gives CASSPEGYEQYF.

This chain uses TRBV4-2 with TRBJ1-6; the match to TRBD1 covers 9 bases. V was pared by 0 bases and J by 7 bases, with 10 bases of the junction left unmatched. The CDR3 extends over 18 amino acids. Germline-derived CDR1 and CDR2 are LGHNA and YNFKEQ. CDR3 nucleotide sequence: TGTGCCAGCAGCCAAGATCCCCCCCAACAGGGGGCAAATTCACCCCTCCACTTT. Amino acid sequence: CASSQDPPQQGANSPLHF.

This chain uses TRBV5-1 with TRBJ2-3; a weak D match, TRBD2 (5 bases). Trimming left V 4 bases short and J 0 bases short, with 9 bases between. Germline CDR1 is SGHRS and CDR2 is YFSETQ. CDR3 length: 14 residues. CDR3 region: CASSPTGSTDTQYF. Here the CDR3 DNA reads TGCGCCAGCAGCCCTACGGGGAGCACAGATACGCAGTATTTT. The variable domain in full, with the rest retrieved from reference TRBV5-1 and TRBJ2-3, is KAGVTQTPRYLIKTRGQQVTLSCSPISGHRSVSWYQQTPGQGLQFLFEYFSETQRNKGNFPGRFSGRQFSNSRSEMNVSTLELGDSALYLCASSPTGSTDTQYFGPGTRLTVL.

This clone was seen a single time. The rearrangement joins TRBV5-4 to TRBJ1-6; D unresolved. This CDR3 is 15 amino acids long. Germline lookup yields CDR1 SGHNT and CDR2 YYREEE (reference sequence). V gave up 0 bases and J gave up 7 bases, with 11 bases separating them. The DNA for the CDR3 is TGTGCCAGCAGCTTGGATGCCGCGGGGAATTCACCCCTCCACTTT. This translates into CASSLDAAGNSPLHF.

This rearrangement joins TRBV7-9 to TRBJ2-1, with TRBD2 identical over 10 bases. This CDR3 has 17 amino acids. The J segment lost 3 bases and the V segment lost 2 bases, leaving 7 bases of the junction unmatched. Germline V CDR1 and CDR2: SEHNR, FQNEAQ (reference sequence). The CDR3: CASSLLAGTSVYNEQFF. CDR3 DNA: TGTGCCAGCAGCTTATTAGCGGGGACTAGCGTCTACAATGAGCAGTTCTTC. The complete variable domain, with remaining parts taken from reference TRBV7-9 and TRBJ2-1, reads DTGVSQNPRHKITKRGQNVTFRCDPISEHNRLYWYRQTLGQGPEFLTYFQNEAQLEKSRLLSDRFSAERPKGSFSTLEIQRTEQGDSAMYLCASSLLAGTSVYNEQFFGPGTRLTVL.

The chain combines TRBV20-1 with TRBJ2-5, with a weak D call TRBD2 (5 bases). The CDR3 runs to 15 residues. CDR1 and CDR2 from the germline V gene are DFQATT and SNEGSKA (reference sequence). V was trimmed by 4 bases and J by 0 bases, leaving 15 bases between them. DNA of the CDR3: TGCAGTGCTAATGAGCTAGCTCGGTACCAAGAGACCCAGTACTTC. Its translation is CSANELARYQETQYF.

The rearrangement uses TRBV4-2 and TRBJ1-5; D ambiguous. Germline V gives CDR1 LGHNA, CDR2 YNFKEQ. The CDR3 is 13 residues long. V was shortened by 4 bases and J by 7 bases, with 11 bases between the two germline ends. As DNA, the CDR3 is TGTGCCAGCAGCCCTCAGGTTTACCAGCCCCAGCATTTT. It codes for CASSPQVYQPQHF.

J is TRBJ1-4 and V is TRBV3-1 (or the pseudogene TRBV3-2); a weak D match, TRBD1 (5 bases). Trimming cost V 5 bases and J 2 bases, with 15 bases left between them. The germline gives CDR1 LGHDT, CDR2 YNNKEL (reference sequence). This CDR3 is 16 amino acids long. The CDR3 nucleotides are TGTGCCAGCAGCACCCTCGGGGGGGTCACTAATGAAAAACTGTTTTTT. Amino acid sequence: CASSTLGGVTNEKLFF.

The genes are TRBV19 and TRBJ2-5; TRBD2 matches 11 bases. With V trimmed by 3 bases and J by 2 bases, 5 bases remained unmatched. Germline V CDR1 and CDR2: LNHDA, SQIVND (reference sequence). The CDR3 extends over 16 amino acids. The CDR3 is CASSMWTSGRQETQYF. DNA of the CDR3: TGTGCCAGTAGTATGTGGACTAGCGGGCGTCAAGAGACCCAGTACTTC.

J is TRBJ1-5 and V is TRBV6-5; D is perhaps TRBD1 (5 bases). There are 15 residues in the CDR3. Germline CDR1 is MNHEY and CDR2 is SVGAGI. The germline V and J ends were trimmed by 0 bases and 7 bases, with 13 bases remaining between them. In DNA, the CDR3 is TGTGCCAGCAGTTACTCGGGCTGGGGGGACCAGCCCCAGCATTTT. This codes for CASSYSGWGDQPQHF.

This clone was seen a handful of times. The V call is TRBV2, the J call TRBJ2-1, with D perhaps matching TRBD1 (6 bases). V gave up 6 bases and J gave up 0 bases, with 15 bases separating them. Germline CDR1 is SNHLY and CDR2 is FYNNEI. CDR3 length: 16 amino acids. In DNA form, the CDR3 reads TGTGCCAGCAGAGACTCAGGGGCCAGCTCCTACAATGAGCAGTTCTTC. Translated: CASRDSGASSYNEQFF.

This rearrangement joins TRBV6-5 to TRBJ2-7; no firm D call. Germline V gives CDR1 MNHEY, CDR2 SVGAGI. The ends were cut back, 6 bases at V and 12 bases at J, with 18 bases in the middle. The CDR3 is made up of 12 amino acids. CDR3 nucleotides: TGTGCCAGCAGCACACCGCCGCAGGTTCTGTACTTC. It yields the protein CASSTPPQVLYF.

This clone is medium-sized. The V call is TRBV2, the J call TRBJ2-1, with 8 bases lining up with TRBD2. V was pared by 2 bases and J by 6 bases, with 9 bases of the junction left unmatched. From germline, CDR1 is SNHLY and CDR2 FYNNEI. CDR3 size: 16 residues. DNA for the CDR3: TGTGCCAGCAGTGAAACCCACGGGGGGGTAGGCAATGAGCAGTTCTTC. As protein: CASSETHGGVGNEQFF.

This chain joins TRBV30 and TRBJ2-1, with TRBD2 matching over 10 bases. Trimming at V came to 4 bases and at J to 7 bases, leaving 7 bases not matched to a gene. The CDR3 sequence is 14 residues long. Germline V gives CDR1 GTSNPN, CDR2 SVGIG (reference sequence). The CDR3 bases are TGTGCCTGGACTAGCGGGAGCTCGGCAAATGAGCAGTTCTTC. Translated, it gives CAWTSGSSANEQFF.

This rearrangement joins TRBV3-1 (or the pseudogene TRBV3-2) to TRBJ2-3; 9 bases map to TRBD2. V was clipped by 7 bases and J by 5 bases; unmatched bases: 13. The germline CDR1 and CDR2 sequences are LGHDT and YNNKEL (reference sequence). The CDR3 is made up of 16 amino acids. The CDR3: CASTGLAGRFEDTQYF. The DNA of the CDR3 is TGTGCCAGCACCGGGCTAGCGGGACGTTTCGAAGATACGCAGTATTTT.

The chain carries TRBV5-1 and TRBJ2-2, with 10 bases matching TRBD2. The CDR3 runs 19 residues. Germline trimming cut 0 bases from V and 5 bases from J; bases unmatched to any gene: 13. Germline CDR1 SGHRS, CDR2 YFSETQ. CDR3 amino acids: CASSLDLGPLTSGTGELFF. CDR3 DNA sequence: TGCGCCAGCAGCTTGGATCTGGGTCCGTTGACTAGCGGGACCGGGGAGCTGTTTTTT.

The chain recombines TRBV7-2 with TRBJ2-7, with D perhaps matching TRBD2 (6 bases). The CDR3 totals 14 residues. The germline V gene has CDR1 SGHTA and CDR2 FQGNSA. V was pared by 1 base and J by 7 bases, with 14 bases between. CDR3 sequence reads: CASSLGAGNWEQYF. The CDR3 bases are TGTGCCAGCAGCTTAGGGGCGGGGAATTGGGAGCAGTACTTC.

The rearrangement joins TRBV30 to TRBJ1-2; 9 bases line up with TRBD1. V lost 3 bases and J lost 2; bases outside the gene matches: 7. Germline loops: CDR1 GTSNPN, CDR2 SVGIG (reference sequence). The CDR3 extends over 15 amino acids. The CDR3 nucleotides are TGTGCCTGGAGGGCGACAGGGGGAGAGAACTATGGCTACACCTTC. Its translation: CAWRATGGENYGYTF.